The present TCR beta chain was sequenced within a study of radiation and T cells in renal cell carcinoma. Whole-study results and caveats: Tumor samples were small regions of approximately 0.93 g.

Remarks on this clone: What it binds is unknown.

TCRdb's table, derived via immunoSEQ multiplex PCR, lists solely in-frame clones and lacks some. The data show about 16,000 clones, about half seen once. Treatment noted: 15 Gy SBRT to primary tumor, nephrectomy 4 weeks later. Germline CDR1 reads SEHNR; CDR2 reads FQNEAQ (reference sequence). The CDR3 is 14 residues long. V gave up 5 bases and J gave up 5 bases, with 15 bases separating them. The V and J genes are TRBV7-9 and TRBJ2-5; D is undetermined. This sequence was found in a woman aged 55-69 years with renal cell carcinoma. The sequencing here drew on tumor tissue, taken from a patient whose treatment included radiotherapy and nephrectomy. The CDR3 loop is CASSPVGIGETQYF. In DNA, the CDR3 is TGTGCCAGCAGCCCCGTAGGGATCGGGGAGACCCAGTACTTC.